Following are 18 T cell receptor beta chains from one sample sequenced in a study of early T cells in non-severe SARS-CoV-2 infection. TCRdb fed the 5' RACE reads into MiXCR, producing one record per CDR3 protein. The profile shows 99,000 or so distinct CDR3 sequences, approximately 16% of them singletons. The sample taken for sequencing was whole blood. The receptors come from an adult who was a healthcare worker with PCR-confirmed SARS-CoV-2 infection or an uninfected control (not recorded which).

This chain joins TRBV19 and TRBJ2-2, with TRBD2 matching 10 bases. The trim removed 6 bases at V and 1 base at J, leaving 2 bases unmatched. The CDR3 length is 15 residues. Germline V gene sequence: CDR1 LNHDA, CDR2 SQIVND (reference sequence). The CDR3 protein is CASRRLAGNTGELFF. The CDR3 nucleotides read TGTGCCAGTAGGAGACTAGCGGGGAACACCGGGGAGCTGTTTTTT.

This clonotype was counted once. CDR3 DNA: TGTGCCAGCAGCCCTAGGGTGAGGGGGCGGACTGGAAACACCATATATTTT. Protein sequence: CASSPRVRGRTGNTIYF. The rearrangement links TRBV12-3 or TRBV12-4 to TRBJ1-3; 7 bases align to TRBD1. CDR3 length equals 17 residues. Trimming at V came to 6 bases and at J to 2 bases, leaving 13 bases not matched to a gene.

This chain uses TRBV18 with TRBJ1-2; 8 bases align to TRBD1. The CDR3 contains 14 residues. V shed 4 bases and J 4 bases; nucleotides not matched to a gene: 5. Germline CDR1 KGHSH, CDR2 LQKENI. The CDR3 DNA follows: TGTGCCAGCTCACAGGGACAGGATCCCTATGGCTACACCTTC. Translation: CASSQGQDPYGYTF.

This clonotype was recorded a few times. This rearrangement joins TRBV28 to TRBJ1-4, with 9 bases fitting TRBD1. Germline loops: CDR1 MDHEN, CDR2 SYDVKM. This CDR3 contains 14 residues. The J segment lost 8 bases and the V segment lost 4 bases, leaving 5 bases of the junction unmatched. CDR3 in DNA: TGTGCCAGCAGTTACAGGGGGCGTGGGGAAAAACTGTTTTTT. Residues: CASSYRGRGEKLFF.

The rearrangement uses TRBV27 and TRBJ2-7; no firm D call. The CDR3 totals 13 residues. The ends were cut back, 5 bases at V and 2 bases at J, with 10 bases in the middle. The germline CDR1 and CDR2 sequences are MNHEY and SMNVEV (reference sequence). Here the CDR3 reads CASSPWATYEQYF. Written as DNA, the CDR3 is TGTGCCAGCAGTCCGTGGGCGACCTACGAGCAGTACTTC.

The chain uses TRBV6-1 and TRBJ1-1; 9 nucleotides line up with TRBD1. The CDR3 length is 13 residues. The V segment lost 6 bases and the J segment 4 bases; nucleotides outside the gene matches: 3. CDR1 MNHNS and CDR2 SASEGT come from the germline V gene. The CDR3 reads CASRGQGITEAFF. Here the CDR3 DNA reads TGTGCCAGCAGGGGACAGGGTATCACTGAAGCTTTCTTT.

This clonotype was observed many times. The chain combines TRBV7-2 with TRBJ2-1, with a weak D call TRBD2 (6 bases). V shed 6 bases and J shed 1 base, with 13 bases lying between them. Germline CDR1 is SGHTA and CDR2 is FQGNSA. The CDR3 is made up of 15 amino acids. In DNA, the CDR3 is TGTGCCAGCAGTTACTCTCGGGAGTCCTACAATGAGCAGTTCTTC. This encodes CASSYSRESYNEQFF. The full variable domain, rest sourced from reference TRBV7-2 and TRBJ2-1, is GAGVSQSPSNKVTEKGKDVELRCDPISGHTALYWYRQSLGQGLEFLIYFQGNSAPDKSGLPSDRFSAERTGGSVSTLTIQRTQQEDSAVYLCASSYSRESYNEQFFGPGTRLTVL.

The chain carries TRBV20-1 and TRBJ2-5; TRBD1 matches 7 bases. V was clipped by 2 bases and J by 2 bases; unmatched bases: 8. Germline assignment: CDR1 DFQATT and CDR2 SNEGSKA (reference sequence). There are 15 residues in the CDR3. This CDR3 is CSARPYGTAQETQYF. The CDR3 nucleotides are TGCAGTGCTAGACCCTACGGGACAGCACAAGAGACCCAGTACTTC.

This clonotype has a handful of counts. The gene calls are TRBV5-6 and TRBJ2-7, with D maybe TRBD1 (5 bases). CDR3 size: 15 residues. Trimming took off 3 bases at V and 0 bases at J, with 13 bases between the two ends. Germline V gene data show CDR1 as SGHDT and CDR2 as YYEEEE. CDR3 sequence reads: CASSSRTLSSYEQYF. The CDR3 nucleotides read TGTGCCAGCAGCTCCCGGACACTCAGCTCCTACGAGCAGTACTTC.

This clonotype showed up just a few times. The genes are TRBV20-1 and TRBJ2-7; D may match TRBD1 or TRBD2 (5 bases each). Trimming took 2 bases from V and 2 from J, leaving 16 bases between them. From germline, CDR1 is DFQATT and CDR2 SNEGSKA (reference sequence). This CDR3 comprises 15 residues. CDR3 DNA sequence: TGCAGTGCTAGACAGGGCAACTGGGAGACCTACGAGCAGTACTTC. It translates to CSARQGNWETYEQYF.

This clonotype was detected only a few times. J is TRBJ2-1 and V is TRBV7-2; no firm D call. The CDR3 covers 15 residues. With 0 bases removed from V and 2 bases from J, the gap between germline ends came to 8 bases. Germline CDR1 reads SGHTA; CDR2 reads FQGNSA. The CDR3 protein is CASSLAGNAYNEQFF. The CDR3 nucleotides read TGTGCCAGCAGCTTAGCTGGGAATGCCTACAATGAGCAGTTCTTC.

The rearrangement links TRBV4-3 to TRBJ2-5; tentative D call: TRBD2 (5 bases). Germline V CDR1 and CDR2: LGHNA, YSLEER. The CDR3 runs 15 residues. Trimming shortened V by 0 bases and J by 7 bases, and 15 bases separated the two germline ends. CDR3 in DNA: TGCGCCAGCAGCCAAGAAGTTGGGCGGCGGGTGACCCAGTACTTC. It specifies CASSQEVGRRVTQYF.

This clonotype was observed a few times. V usage is TRBV28 and J usage is TRBJ2-1; 9 nucleotides line up with TRBD2. The CDR3 spans 17 residues. V lost 5 bases and J lost 0; bases outside the gene matches: 8. Germline loops: CDR1 MDHEN, CDR2 SYDVKM. In nucleotides, the CDR3 is TGTGCCAGCAGTCCTATGAGCGGGAGGTCCTCCTACAATGAGCAGTTCTTC. Protein sequence: CASSPMSGRSSYNEQFF. Looking up the rest from reference TRBV28 and TRBJ2-1 gives the full variable domain: DVKVTQSSRYLVKRTGEKVFLECVQDMDHENMFWYRQDPGLGLRLIYFSYDVKMKEKGDIPEGYSVSREKKERFSLILESASTNQTSMYLCASSPMSGRSSYNEQFFGPGTRLTVL.

In its sample, this clonotype was seen many times. V usage is TRBV19 and J usage is TRBJ1-5, with D possibly being TRBD1 (6 bases). Between the trimmed V and J ends, which lost 5 bases and 0 bases, there was a span of 11 bases. The CDR3 length is 15 residues. Germline values: CDR1 LNHDA, CDR2 SQIVND (reference sequence). CDR3 loop: CASSLRDNSNQPQHF. In DNA form, the CDR3 reads TGTGCCAGTAGTCTCCGGGACAATAGCAATCAGCCCCAGCATTTT.

V gene TRBV10-2 combines with J gene TRBJ2-1, with D possibly matching TRBD2 (5 bases). Trimming cost V 6 bases and J 6 bases, with 12 bases left between them. This CDR3 spans 13 amino acids. The germline gives CDR1 WSHSY, CDR2 SAAADI. The DNA for the CDR3 is TGCGCCAGCAGATCCACTAGATCCAATGAGCAGTTCTTC. Translated, it gives CASRSTRSNEQFF.

The J gene is TRBJ1-1, the V gene TRBV7-9; no reliable D call. This CDR3 comprises 14 residues. The V end lost 2 bases, the J end lost 4 bases, and 11 bases lay between the germline ends. Germline V gene lookup returns CDR1 SEHNR and CDR2 FQNEAQ (reference sequence). CDR3 sequence (DNA): TGTGCCAGCAGCTTACCCGGCCGGGGCACTGAAGCTTTCTTT. It specifies CASSLPGRGTEAFF.

The chain combines TRBV18 with TRBJ2-4; possibly TRBD1 or TRBD2 for D (5 bases each). The CDR3 totals 13 residues. Deletions cut 2 bases from V and 14 bases from J, with 16 bases between. The germline gives CDR1 KGHSH, CDR2 LQKENI. CDR3 residues: CASSPDLRDPEYF. The CDR3 DNA reads as TGTGCCAGCTCACCAGATCTAAGGGACCCCGAGTACTTC.

The genes are TRBV28 and TRBJ2-5, with a weak D call TRBD2 (5 bases). Germline CDR1 is MDHEN and CDR2 is SYDVKM. Trimming stripped 11 bases from V and 3 bases from J, with 16 bases between. The CDR3 is 13 amino acids. The CDR3 nucleotides read TGTGCCGTCCAACCGTCGGGGAAAGAGACCCAGTACTTC. This gives the protein CAVQPSGKETQYF. Together with reference TRBV28 and TRBJ2-5, the CDR3 gives the full variable domain: DVKVTQSSRYLVKRTGEKVFLECVQDMDHENMFWYRQDPGLGLRLIYFSYDVKMKEKGDIPEGYSVSREKKERFSLILESASTNQTSMYLCAVQPSGKETQYFGPGTRLLVL.